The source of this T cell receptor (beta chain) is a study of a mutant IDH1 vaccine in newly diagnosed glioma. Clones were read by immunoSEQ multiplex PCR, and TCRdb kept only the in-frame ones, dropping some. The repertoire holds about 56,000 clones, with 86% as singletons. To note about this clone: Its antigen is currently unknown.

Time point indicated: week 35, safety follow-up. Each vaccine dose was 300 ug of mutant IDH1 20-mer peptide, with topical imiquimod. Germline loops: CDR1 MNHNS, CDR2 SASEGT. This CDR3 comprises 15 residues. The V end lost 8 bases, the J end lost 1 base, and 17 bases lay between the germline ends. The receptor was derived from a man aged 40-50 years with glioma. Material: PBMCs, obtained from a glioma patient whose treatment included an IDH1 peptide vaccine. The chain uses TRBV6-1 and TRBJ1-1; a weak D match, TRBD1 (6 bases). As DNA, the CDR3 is TGTGCCAGCCGATACGATAACAGGGCGAACACTGAAGCTTTCTTT. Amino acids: CASRYDNRANTEAFF.